Sequencing of this TCR beta chain was carried out in a study of Tregs in tolerant kidney transplant recipients (dated by TCRdb to the late 2010s). For context, the study as a whole: Related donors were used in the transplants with nonmyeloablative bone marrow transplantation, and mixed chimerism was transient in the human trials. Before combined kidney and bone marrow transplantation, this study identified donor-specific regulatory T cells using TCRbeta sequencing and then followed those same cells after transplant. Overall results and qualifications from the work: For some patients, the PCR primers changed as time went on, which meant samples from those patients could not be compared with one another at the nucleotide level. The study was constrained by small patient numbers, and validation of the findings is required in larger populations and under other immunosuppression protocols. The most biologically relevant and donor-specific TCRbeta repertoire appeared to be identified by expanding Tregs with activated donor B cells. Donor-specific Treg expansion was found to exceed global Treg expansion in tolerant patients, suggesting antigen-driven rather than nonspecific expansion. Biological reproducibility was not directly addressed, though technical replication error appeared minimal.

Worth noting for this clone: Its antigen is still unknown. Base qualities are not recorded, but no much larger clone differs from it by a single base.

For CDR1 and CDR2, the germline V gene (reference sequence) lists SEHNR and FQNEAQ. The junction shows trimming of 4 bases on V and 2 bases on J, and the gene matches do not reach 7 bases of it. From its cysteine to its phenylalanine, the CDR3 spans 16 amino acids. Of the read, only the CDR3 DNA is kept; its 48 bases are in frame from base 1. This specimen's time point label, interpreted: blood sample drawn before combined kidney and bone marrow transplant. Thawed PBMCs were FACS-sorted into unstimulated Tregs (CD4+CD25+CD127-), CD4+ non-Tregs (CD4+CD25-), CD4 cells and CD8 cells. Prior to Treg sorting, thawed PBMCs were rested overnight at 37 degrees C with 200 IU/ml IL-2. The patients were a few recipients of combined kidney and bone marrow transplants from the ITN036ST trial, and samples were available only from these trial subjects. Healthy control blood was separated into PBMCs by Ficoll density gradient and cryopreserved, and patient PBMCs were collected both before and after transplant.

For TCRbeta CDR3 sequencing, genomic DNA from the sorted cells was extracted using the QIAGEN DNeasy Blood and Tissue Kit. Through immunoSEQ, high-throughput TCRbeta CDR3 sequencing was done commercially, including PCR amplification with internal controls and bias correction. The original pipeline was this. Unique productive TCRbeta sequences were defined by CDR3 nucleotide sequence where primers matched, and otherwise by CDR3 amino acid sequence together with Vbeta and Jbeta genes. To correct for sorting error, sequences found in more than one sorted population at a frequency ratio of 2:1 or less were discarded, and the remaining shared sequences were assigned to the population with the higher frequency. Sequences were defined as donor-reactive when expanded at least 5-fold in CFSE-low cells versus unstimulated cells and present at a frequency of at least 0.01% in CFSE-low cells. Repertoire divergence was quantified by Jensen-Shannon divergence calculated from the top 100 TCRbeta sequences ranked by frequency. For samples with multiple sequencing runs, sorting error was corrected separately for each run before the runs were pooled. Sourced from immuneACCESS, this table was stored by TCRdb with only in-frame sequences that have V and J called. A share of the clones is absent; for the studies checked, an unresolved V gene accounts for under half, and the remainder has no known explanation. D and trimming come from the DNA, and the V and J calls and clone size come from that table. This sample comprises tens of thousands of clones, approximately 85% of them detected only once. The leading ten clones occupy under 2.5% of the sample.

The sequence links TRBV7-9 to TRBJ1-4, and 7 junctional nucleotides match TRBD1. Sequences were derived from Tregs from blood, sampled before the transplant. The sequence came from a human donor who received a combined kidney and bone marrow transplant. The CDR3 here reads CASSSIEQGTNEKLFF. The DNA sequence follows: TGTGCCAGCAGCTCGATAGAACAGGGGACTAATGAAAAACTGTTTTTT. Outside the CDR3, residues come from the reference TRBV7-9 and TRBJ1-4 proteins, so the full variable domain is: DTGVSQNPRHKITKRGQNVTFRCDPISEHNRLYWYRQTLGQGPEFLTYFQNEAQLEKSRLLSDRFSAERPKGSFSTLEIQRTEQGDSAMYLCASSSIEQGTNEKLFFGSGTQLSVL.